This TCR beta chain was identified during a study of tumor-infiltrating lymphocytes in oesophageal squamous cell carcinoma. TCRdb fed the PCR reads into MiXCR, producing one record per CDR3 protein. The repertoire holds more than 9,500 distinct CDR3 sequences, with about 60% as singletons. The sequenced sample consisted of esophageal tumor tissue. The origin of this receptor is a female donor with esophageal squamous cell carcinoma.

CDR3 region: CASSLGTSLYYNEQFF. The CDR3 DNA sequence: TGCGCCAGCAGCTTGGGGACTAGCCTCTATTACAATGAGCAGTTCTTC. J is TRBJ2-1 and V is TRBV5-1; 8 nucleotides agree with TRBD2. V shed 0 bases, J shed 4 bases, and the junction held 6 bases outside the gene matches. Germline loops: CDR1 SGHRS, CDR2 YFSETQ. This CDR3 contains 16 residues.